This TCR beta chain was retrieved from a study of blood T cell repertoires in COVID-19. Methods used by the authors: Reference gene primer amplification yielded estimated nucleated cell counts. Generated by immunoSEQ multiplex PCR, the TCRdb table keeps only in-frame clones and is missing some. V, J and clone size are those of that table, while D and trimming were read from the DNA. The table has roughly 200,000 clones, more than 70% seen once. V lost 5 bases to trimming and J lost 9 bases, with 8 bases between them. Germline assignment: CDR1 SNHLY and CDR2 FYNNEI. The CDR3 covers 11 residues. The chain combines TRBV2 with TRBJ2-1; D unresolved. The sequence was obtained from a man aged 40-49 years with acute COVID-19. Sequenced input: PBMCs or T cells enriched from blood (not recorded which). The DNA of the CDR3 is TGTGCCAGCAGTCCGGGTTTTGAGCAGTTCTTC. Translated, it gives CASSPGFEQFF.